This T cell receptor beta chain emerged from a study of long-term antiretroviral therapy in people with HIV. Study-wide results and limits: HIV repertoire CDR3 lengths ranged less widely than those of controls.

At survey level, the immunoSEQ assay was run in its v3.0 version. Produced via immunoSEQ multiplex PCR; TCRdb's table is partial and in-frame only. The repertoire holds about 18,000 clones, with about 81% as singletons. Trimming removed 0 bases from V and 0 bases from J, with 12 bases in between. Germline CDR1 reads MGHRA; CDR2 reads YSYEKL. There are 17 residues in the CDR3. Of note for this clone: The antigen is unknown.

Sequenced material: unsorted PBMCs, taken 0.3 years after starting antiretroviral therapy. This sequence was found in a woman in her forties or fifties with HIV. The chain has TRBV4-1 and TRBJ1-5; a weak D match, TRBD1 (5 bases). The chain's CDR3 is CASSQERADISNQPQHF. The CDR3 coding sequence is TGCGCCAGCAGCCAAGAAAGGGCGGACATTAGCAATCAGCCCCAGCATTTT.